The following is a TCR beta chain sequence with its context. The antigen remains undetermined. The record originates from a study of T cells in localized non-small cell lung cancer. Study-wide results and limits: Of the top 100 tumor clones, median around 62 were in adjacent lung, about 30 among its top 100.

Sequencing used immunoSEQ multiplex PCR; TCRdb keeps in-frame clones, though not all of them. The sample lists thousands of clones; 45% to 50% were seen once. This sequence originates from a man between 40 and 69 years old with stage I lung adenocarcinoma. The material sequenced was lymph node tissue, taken before any cancer treatment.

CDR3 in DNA: TGTGCCAGCTTTAGGACAGGGGGCGTTAATGAAAAACTGTTTTTT. Translation: CASFRTGGVNEKLFF. V and J are TRBV7-4 and TRBJ1-4; 11 bases agree with TRBD1. There are 15 residues in the CDR3. Unmatched junction bases numbered 6, after V lost 8 bases and J lost 4 bases. In germline, CDR1 is SGHVT, CDR2 SQSDAQ.